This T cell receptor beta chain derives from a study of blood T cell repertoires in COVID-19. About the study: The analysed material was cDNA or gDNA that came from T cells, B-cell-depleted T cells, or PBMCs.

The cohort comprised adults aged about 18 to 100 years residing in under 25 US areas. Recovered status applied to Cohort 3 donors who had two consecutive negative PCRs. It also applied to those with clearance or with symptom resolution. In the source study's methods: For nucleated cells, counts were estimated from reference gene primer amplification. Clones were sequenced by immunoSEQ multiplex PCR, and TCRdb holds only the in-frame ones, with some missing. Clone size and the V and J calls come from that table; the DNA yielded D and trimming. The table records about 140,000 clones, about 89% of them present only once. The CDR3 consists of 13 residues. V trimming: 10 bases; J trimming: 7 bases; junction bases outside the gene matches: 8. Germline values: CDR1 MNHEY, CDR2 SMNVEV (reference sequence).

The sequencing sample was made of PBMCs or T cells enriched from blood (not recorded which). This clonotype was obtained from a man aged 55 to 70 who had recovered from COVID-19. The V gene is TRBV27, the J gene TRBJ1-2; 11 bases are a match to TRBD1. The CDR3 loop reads CATGGTGGLGYTF. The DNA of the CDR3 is TGTGCCACCGGGGGGACAGGGGGACTTGGCTACACCTTC.